What follows are 24 T cell receptor beta chains derived from one specimen sequenced in a study of T cells of healthy individuals. TCRdb ran MiXCR on the 5' RACE reads and lists one entry per CDR3 protein. Of approximately 89,000 distinct CDR3 sequences in the sample, roughly 5% were seen once. The receptors were sampled from a female donor in good health.

J is TRBJ2-7 and V is TRBV19, with D possibly being TRBD2 (7 bases). Looked up from germline, CDR1 is LNHDA and CDR2 is SQIVND (reference sequence). V gave up 7 bases and J gave up 7 bases, with 20 bases separating them. This CDR3 region has 14 residues. Written as DNA, the CDR3 is TGTGCCAGTAAGGATGGGGGGGGCCGGTTGGAGCAGTACTTC. Translation gives CASKDGGGRLEQYF.

Many counts were recorded for this clonotype. The chain joins TRBV7-9 to TRBJ2-7; D uncertain. The V and J ends lost 5 bases and 3 bases respectively, with 5 bases between them. The germline gives CDR1 SEHNR, CDR2 FQNEAQ (reference sequence). The length of the CDR3 is 11 residues. Here the CDR3 reads CASSDVYEQYF. In DNA, the CDR3 is TGTGCCAGCAGCGATGTCTACGAGCAGTACTTC.

This clonotype was seen many times. The V and J genes are TRBV28 and TRBJ1-5; no definite D call. Deletions cut 6 bases from V and 0 bases from J, with 9 bases between. Germline-derived CDR1 and CDR2 are MDHEN and SYDVKM. The length of the CDR3 is 14 residues. Written as DNA, the CDR3 is TGTGCCAGCAGCCGAGATTATAGCAATCAGCCCCAGCATTTT. Its translation: CASSRDYSNQPQHF.

This clonotype was observed a few times. This chain's CDR3 is CASGGRSSQETQYF. DNA of the CDR3: TGTGCCAGCGGGGGCAGATCCAGCCAAGAGACCCAGTACTTC. The genes are TRBV13 and TRBJ2-5; tentative D call: TRBD1 (6 bases). The CDR3 sequence is 14 residues long. V lost 8 bases and J 1 base, leaving 14 bases between the germline ends. CDR1 is PRHDT, CDR2 FYEKMQ, per germline (reference sequence).

This clonotype was counted ten times or more. The V and J genes are TRBV2 and TRBJ2-7; 11 nucleotides match TRBD2. Germline CDR1 SNHLY, CDR2 FYNNEI. The CDR3 totals 13 residues. V gave up 6 bases and J gave up 5 bases; unmatched junction bases: 3. Here the CDR3 reads CASRRLAGNEQYF. The CDR3 nucleotides read TGTGCCAGCAGAAGACTAGCGGGAAACGAGCAGTACTTC.

This clonotype has ten or more counts. The V gene is TRBV4-2, the J gene TRBJ2-5; TRBD2 matches 11 bases. The germline gives CDR1 LGHNA, CDR2 YNFKEQ. This CDR3 contains 16 residues. Trimming at V came to 2 bases and at J to 4 bases, leaving 6 bases not matched to a gene. This CDR3 reads CASSQRSGRAVETQYF. The CDR3 nucleotides read TGTGCCAGCAGCCAACGTAGCGGGAGGGCCGTAGAGACCCAGTACTTC.

There are many counts of this clonotype. The chain joins TRBV18 to TRBJ1-5; 9 bases align to TRBD1. CDR3 length: 15 residues. V lost 2 bases to trimming and J lost 3 bases; unmatched junction nucleotides: 2. From germline, CDR1 is KGHSH and CDR2 LQKENI. The CDR3, as DNA: TGTGCCAGCTCACCAGACAGGGGGAACAATCAGCCCCAGCATTTT. Translation: CASSPDRGNNQPQHF.

This clonotype was recorded at least ten times. The gene calls are TRBV27 and TRBJ2-2, with TRBD2 matching over 9 bases. CDR1 is MNHEY, CDR2 SMNVEV, per germline (reference sequence). CDR3 length: 14 amino acids. The ends lost 7 bases at V and 3 bases at J; junction bases unmatched: 3. DNA for the CDR3: TGTGCCAGCATGGCTAGCGGGGACACCGGGGAGCTGTTTTTT. Its translation: CASMASGDTGELFF.

The sample holds a few counts of this clonotype. The CDR3 protein is CASSQTRVFGNQPQHF. CDR3 DNA: TGCGCCAGCAGCCAAACCAGGGTTTTTGGCAATCAGCCCCAGCATTTT. This rearrangement joins TRBV4-1 to TRBJ1-5; D is perhaps TRBD1 (5 bases). This CDR3 contains 16 residues. Germline assignment: CDR1 MGHRA and CDR2 YSYEKL. Trimming shortened V by 2 bases and J by 2 bases, and 13 bases separated the two germline ends.

This clonotype was recorded many times. The J gene is TRBJ1-1, the V gene TRBV27; 11 nucleotides line up with TRBD1. The CDR3 covers 14 residues. Trimming removed 5 bases from V and 4 bases from J; junction bases left unmatched: 3. Germline loops: CDR1 MNHEY, CDR2 SMNVEV (reference sequence). In DNA, the CDR3 is TGTGCCAGCAGTCGGACAGGGGGCGGCACTGAAGCTTTCTTT. This sequence encodes CASSRTGGGTEAFF.

The sample holds a few counts of this clonotype. CDR3 nucleotides: TGCGCCAGCAGCCAAGGCCGGATGACAGGATTCGGCACTGAAGCTTTCTTT. Translated, it gives CASSQGRMTGFGTEAFF. The chain links TRBV4-1 to TRBJ1-1, with TRBD1 as a possible D gene (6 bases). The V end was cut by 1 base, the J end by 4 bases, with 19 bases between. The CDR3 covers 17 residues. Germline assignment: CDR1 MGHRA and CDR2 YSYEKL.

Details on this clonotype: A much larger clone differs by one base, so this may be a read error. V usage is TRBV20-1 and J usage is TRBJ2-1, with D unresolved. This CDR3 region has 15 residues. Germline assignment: CDR1 DFQATT and CDR2 SNEGSKA (reference sequence). V lost 0 bases, J lost 7 bases, and 16 bases lay in between. In nucleotides, the CDR3 is TGCAGTGCTAGAGACCCGAGGTCAGCCCTTAATGAGCAGTTCTTC. It yields the protein CSARDPRSALNEQFF.

The rearrangement joins TRBV27 to TRBJ2-3; D not resolved. CDR1 and CDR2 from the germline V gene are MNHEY and SMNVEV (reference sequence). The CDR3 has 16 amino acids. The V gene lost 2 bases and the J gene lost 3 bases, with 15 bases spanning the gap. CDR3: CASSLQGGEGTDTQYF. DNA of the CDR3: TGTGCCAGCAGTTTACAAGGCGGTGAAGGTACAGATACGCAGTATTTT.

This clonotype has a count of ten or more. The chain joins TRBV19 to TRBJ2-1; the D is unclear. The CDR3 length is 13 residues. V was clipped by 5 bases and J by 9 bases, with 14 bases between them. CDR1 and CDR2 (germline): LNHDA, SQIVND (reference sequence). The CDR3 sequence: CASSEAWGGEQFF. CDR3 bases: TGTGCCAGTAGTGAAGCCTGGGGTGGTGAGCAGTTCTTC.

This chain uses TRBV19 with TRBJ2-1; TRBD2 matches 8 bases. Germline CDR1 and CDR2: LNHDA and SQIVND (reference sequence). CDR3 length: 15 residues. V trimming: 3 bases; J trimming: 0 bases; junction bases outside the gene matches: 1. In DNA, the CDR3 is TGTGCCAGTAGTATTGGACTAGCCTCCTACAATGAGCAGTTCTTC. Amino acids: CASSIGLASYNEQFF. The complete variable domain, with remaining parts taken from reference TRBV19 and TRBJ2-1, reads DGGITQSPKYLFRKEGQNVTLSCEQNLNHDAMYWYRQDPGQGLRLIYYSQIVNDFQKGDIAEGYSVSREKKESFPLTVTSAQKNPTAFYLCASSIGLASYNEQFFGPGTRLTVL.

The sample holds many counts of this clonotype. CDR3 nucleotide sequence: TGTGCCACCAGTGAGGCAGGGAACACTGAAGCTTTCTTT. It specifies CATSEAGNTEAFF. The chain recombines TRBV24-1 with TRBJ1-1; D is undetermined. The CDR3 has 13 amino acids. V was shortened by 4 bases and J by 1 base, with 6 bases between the two germline ends. Per the germline V gene, CDR1 is KGHDR and CDR2 is SFDVKD.

J is TRBJ1-5 and V is TRBV27, with 8 bases identical to TRBD1. There are 14 residues in the CDR3. V trimming: 4 bases; J trimming: 3 bases; junction bases outside the gene matches: 2. Looked up from germline, CDR1 is MNHEY and CDR2 is SMNVEV (reference sequence). The CDR3, as DNA: TGTGCCAGCAGTTCGACAGGGGACAATCAGCCCCAGCATTTT. Translating it yields CASSSTGDNQPQHF.

This clonotype showed up just a few times. V is TRBV28 and J is TRBJ2-1; TRBD2 matches at 9 bases. Germline CDR1 MDHEN, CDR2 SYDVKM. Trimming removed 2 bases from V and 0 bases from J; junction bases left unmatched: 11. This CDR3 contains 19 residues. As DNA, the CDR3 is TGTGCCAGCAGTTTAGGATGGCTAGCGGGGCAGAGCTCCTACAATGAGCAGTTCTTC. Translation gives CASSLGWLAGQSSYNEQFF.

In this sample, this clonotype turned up many times. V gene TRBV7-9 combines with J gene TRBJ2-6; a weak D match, TRBD2 (5 bases). V gave up 2 bases and J gave up 1 base, with 15 bases separating them. Germline CDR1 reads SEHNR; CDR2 reads FQNEAQ (reference sequence). There are 18 residues in the CDR3. CDR3: CASSLTGIPPSGANVLTF. DNA of the CDR3: TGTGCCAGCAGCTTAACGGGGATACCACCTTCTGGGGCCAACGTCCTGACTTTC.

This clonotype was detected ten times or more. The V call is TRBV19, the J call TRBJ2-3; maybe TRBD2 (5 bases). CDR1 is LNHDA, CDR2 SQIVND, per germline (reference sequence). This CDR3 has 16 amino acids. V gave up 3 bases and J gave up 5 bases, with 18 bases separating them. CDR3 sequence reads: CASSMGRVPPGDTQYF. The CDR3 nucleotides read TGTGCCAGTAGTATGGGGAGAGTCCCTCCCGGAGATACGCAGTATTTT. Full variable domain (outside the CDR3, taken from reference TRBV19 and TRBJ2-3): DGGITQSPKYLFRKEGQNVTLSCEQNLNHDAMYWYRQDPGQGLRLIYYSQIVNDFQKGDIAEGYSVSREKKESFPLTVTSAQKNPTAFYLCASSMGRVPPGDTQYFGPGTRLTVL.

At least ten counts were recorded for this clonotype. The chain has TRBV6-1 and TRBJ1-5; a possible D gene is TRBD1 (5 bases). The CDR3 totals 15 residues. Germline CDR1 reads MNHNS; CDR2 reads SASEGT. V shed 4 bases and J shed 0 bases, with 10 bases lying between them. The CDR3 protein is CASSGWDGSNQPQHF. Written as DNA, the CDR3 is TGTGCCAGCAGTGGATGGGACGGTAGCAATCAGCCCCAGCATTTT.

This clonotype was counted ten times or more. V and J are TRBV6-5 and TRBJ2-5, with 10 bases that match TRBD1. The CDR3 has 16 residues. Germline lookup yields CDR1 MNHEY and CDR2 SVGAGI. V lost 0 bases and J lost 5; bases outside the gene matches: 6. The CDR3 protein is CASSYSTGTGVETQYF. Here the CDR3 DNA reads TGTGCCAGCAGTTACTCGACCGGGACAGGGGTCGAGACCCAGTACTTC.

The chain carries TRBV7-2 and TRBJ1-2; the match to TRBD1 covers 9 bases. The CDR3 totals 16 residues. The junction had 7 bases not matched to a gene; V was cut back by 1 base and J by 4 bases. Germline loops: CDR1 SGHTA, CDR2 FQGNSA. CDR3 sequence: CASSLDWGQGRYGYTF. Here the CDR3 DNA reads TGTGCCAGCAGCTTAGATTGGGGACAGGGCCGCTATGGCTACACCTTC.

Worth noting for this clonotype: A read error may explain this, as a much larger clone is one base away. The chain couples TRBV29-1 to TRBJ2-3; D remains ambiguous. This CDR3 comprises 13 residues. The V end lost 4 bases, the J end lost 0 bases, and 8 bases lay between the germline ends. Germline V gene lookup returns CDR1 SQVTM and CDR2 ANQGSEA. CDR3 bases: TGCAGCGTTGCCATCAGAAGCACAGATACGCAGTATTTT. This gives the protein CSVAIRSTDTQYF.